This T cell receptor beta chain is from a study of shared clonotypes between healthy human individuals. Worth noting for this clone: Its target is unknown.

Study-wide points: What rarefaction showed was incomplete sorted-subset sequencing despite large depth. Among the subsets, naive ones generally showed larger estimated richness than memory ones. The expectation was that sequencing depth would affect clonotype sharing among donors. Relative to clonotypes present in all four donors, those not shared had lower generation probabilities.

The assay was immunoSEQ multiplex PCR, and TCRdb's table has in-frame clones only and misses some. The sample lists about 2.2 million clones; just over 90% were seen once. Naive CD8 cells lacked CD45RO and underwent positive selection for CCR7, leaving out terminally differentiated effector memory CD45RA+ cells. Germline V lookup: CDR1 SNHLY, CDR2 FYNNEI. CDR3 size: 20 residues. J gave up 3 bases and V 8 bases, and 23 bases lay outside the gene matches. The TCR was taken from a man younger than 35 in good health. Some clones in this sample may be carry-over from other donors' samples. This chain joins TRBV2 and TRBJ1-5; 9 bases agree with TRBD1. Sample: naive CD8+ T cells from PBMCs. The CDR3 nucleotides read TGTGCCAGCGAGTCCTTTCCTGCCGTACTACAGGGGGCGAACAATCAGCCCCAGCATTTT. Its protein is CASESFPAVLQGANNQPQHF. Looking up the rest from reference TRBV2 and TRBJ1-5 gives the full variable domain: EPEVTQTPSHQVTQMGQEVILRCVPISNHLYFYWYRQILGQKVEFLVSFYNNEISEKSEIFDDQFSVERPDGSNFTLKIRSTKLEDSAMYFCASESFPAVLQGANNQPQHFGDGTRLSIL.